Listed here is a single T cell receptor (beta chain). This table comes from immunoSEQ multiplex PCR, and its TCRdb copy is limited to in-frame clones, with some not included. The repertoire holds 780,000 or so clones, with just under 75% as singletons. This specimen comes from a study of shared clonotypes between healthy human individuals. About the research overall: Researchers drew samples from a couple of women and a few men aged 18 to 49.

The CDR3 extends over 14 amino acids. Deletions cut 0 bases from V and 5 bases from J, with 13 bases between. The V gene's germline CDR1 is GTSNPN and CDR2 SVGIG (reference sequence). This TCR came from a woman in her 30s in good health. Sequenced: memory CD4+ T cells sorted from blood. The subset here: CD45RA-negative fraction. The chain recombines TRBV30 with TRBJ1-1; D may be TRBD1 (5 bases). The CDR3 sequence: CAWSVSGGWTEAFF. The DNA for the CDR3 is TGTGCCTGGAGTGTATCGGGGGGTTGGACTGAAGCTTTCTTT. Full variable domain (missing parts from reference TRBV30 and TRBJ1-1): SQTIHQWPATLVQPVGSPLSLECTVEGTSNPNLYWYRQAAGRGLQLLFYSVGIGQISSEVPQNLSASRPQDRQFILSSKKLLLSDSGFYLCAWSVSGGWTEAFFGQGTRLTVV.